This passage covers 28 T cell receptor beta chains from one sample sequenced in a study of blood T cell repertoires in COVID-19. Libraries were prepared by immunoSEQ multiplex PCR; TCRdb keeps only in-frame clonotypes and omits some of them. The table has 150,000 to 200,000 clones, around nine tenths seen once. The sample was peripheral blood. The receptors derive from a woman aged 18-29 years who had recovered from COVID-19.

The chain recombines TRBV4-2 with TRBJ1-5; D unresolved. CDR3 size: 15 residues. Looked up from germline, CDR1 is LGHNA and CDR2 is YNFKEQ. The V end lost 0 bases, the J end lost 1 base, and 7 bases lay between the germline ends. The CDR3 coding sequence is TGTGCCAGCAGCCAAGATCCCAGAAGCAATCAGCCCCAGCATTTT. Encoded protein: CASSQDPRSNQPQHF.

This clone came up a few times. This chain joins TRBV7-9 and TRBJ2-2, with 14 bases matching TRBD2. The CDR3 is 15 residues long. V trimming: 5 bases; J trimming: 6 bases; junction bases outside the gene matches: 2. Per germline, CDR1 SEHNR and CDR2 FQNEAQ (reference sequence). The CDR3 coding sequence is TGTGCCAGCAGCCCGGGACTAGCGGGAGCCGGGGAGCTGTTTTTT. This gives the protein CASSPGLAGAGELFF.

The chain uses TRBV6-2 or TRBV6-3 and TRBJ1-1; D is unclear. The germline CDR1 and CDR2 sequences are MNHEY and SVGEGT. Trimming pared 4 bases from V and 0 bases from J, leaving 27 bases between. This CDR3 is 20 amino acids long. The CDR3 protein is CASSLAAPQVRSSMNTEAFF. The CDR3 DNA reads as TGTGCCAGCAGTTTGGCAGCCCCTCAGGTTCGTTCTTCTATGAACACTGAAGCTTTCTTT.

The J gene is TRBJ1-1, the V gene TRBV6-5; D is perhaps TRBD1 (5 bases). Germline V gene lookup returns CDR1 MNHEY and CDR2 SVGAGI. CDR3 length: 13 amino acids. The CDR3 loop is CGVDRGMNTEAFF. The CDR3 DNA follows: TGTGGAGTCGACAGAGGAATGAACACTGAAGCTTTCTTT.

The chain joins TRBV3-1 (or the pseudogene TRBV3-2) to TRBJ1-1; 8 bases agree with TRBD1. The CDR3 consists of 16 residues. The V and J ends lost 1 base and 1 base, in that order; junction bases with no gene match: 5. Germline V CDR1 and CDR2: LGHDT, YNNKEL (reference sequence). The CDR3 loop reads CASSQAGGAGNTEAFF. The CDR3, as DNA: TGTGCCAGCAGCCAAGCAGGGGGCGCGGGGAACACTGAAGCTTTCTTT.

The chain uses TRBV6-1 and TRBJ2-5; 10 positions agree with TRBD2. V shed 1 base and J 2 bases; nucleotides not matched to a gene: 4. The length of the CDR3 is 16 residues. Germline assignment: CDR1 MNHNS and CDR2 SASEGT. CDR3 nucleotides: TGTGCCAGCAGTGAAGGACTAGCGGGCAGTCAAGAGACCCAGTACTTC. Protein: CASSEGLAGSQETQYF.

The chain employs TRBV7-2 and TRBJ1-2; TRBD1 agrees at 8 bases. Losses at the gene ends were 5 bases for V and 3 bases for J; bases not matched to a gene: 5. There are 14 residues in the CDR3. Germline values: CDR1 SGHTA, CDR2 FQGNSA. The CDR3 reads CASSQTGGYYGYTF. For the CDR3, the DNA is TGTGCCAGCAGCCAAACAGGGGGTTACTATGGCTACACCTTC.

This sequence joins TRBV28 and TRBJ1-5, with D tentatively TRBD1 (6 bases). The CDR3 runs to 15 residues. In germline, CDR1 is MDHEN, CDR2 SYDVKM. The V and J ends lost 1 base and 2 bases respectively, with 9 bases between them. The CDR3 sequence is CASSLLGGGNQPQHF. The CDR3 DNA reads TGTGCCAGCAGTTTATTAGGGGGGGGCAATCAGCCCCAGCATTTT.

The J gene is TRBJ2-1, the V gene TRBV4-3, with D hard to call. CDR1 LGHNA and CDR2 YSLEER come from the germline V gene. Trimming cost V 0 bases and J 5 bases, with 14 bases left between them. This CDR3 spans 16 amino acids. For the CDR3, the DNA is TGCGCCAGCAGCCAAGAGTGGGTACGGGTGAACAATGAGCAGTTCTTC. It encodes CASSQEWVRVNNEQFF.

The CDR3 sequence is CASSVEAGSSYNEQFF. For the CDR3, the DNA is TGTGCCAGCAGCGTAGAGGCGGGGAGCTCCTACAATGAGCAGTTCTTC. The chain has TRBV9 and TRBJ2-1; possibly TRBD2 for D (6 bases). The V end lost 0 bases, the J end lost 0 bases, and 10 bases lay between the germline ends. CDR3 length equals 16 residues. Germline CDR1 SGDLS, CDR2 YYNGEE.

The gene calls are TRBV12-3 or TRBV12-4 and TRBJ2-3, with a possible D match to TRBD2 (5 bases). V was trimmed by 7 bases and J by 11 bases, leaving 16 bases between them. CDR3 length equals 12 residues. CDR3 nucleotides: TGTGCCAGCAACCGACCGGGGATCGGGCAGTATTTT. This codes for CASNRPGIGQYF.

The rearrangement links TRBV6-2 or TRBV6-3 to TRBJ2-7, with 10 bases lining up with TRBD2. Germline-derived CDR1 and CDR2 are MNHEY and SVGEGT. V trimming: 0 bases; J trimming: 2 bases; junction bases outside the gene matches: 10. This CDR3 contains 18 residues. The CDR3 protein is CASSYSRGLAVKTYEQYV. In DNA form, the CDR3 reads TGTGCCAGCAGTTACTCACGAGGACTAGCGGTCAAGACCTACGAGCAGTACGTC.

J is TRBJ1-1 and V is TRBV10-3; a weak D match, TRBD1 (5 bases). The V gene's germline CDR1 is ENHRY and CDR2 SYGVKD. V gave up 0 bases and J gave up 7 bases, with 12 bases separating them. This CDR3 is built from 14 residues. The CDR3 DNA reads TGTGCCATCAGTGAGTCCTCAACAGGTCATGAAGCTTTCTTT. Translated, it gives CAISESSTGHEAFF.

J is TRBJ1-1 and V is TRBV7-6, with a possible D match to TRBD1 (5 bases). Trimming took 1 base from V and 1 from J, leaving 16 bases between them. CDR3 length: 17 amino acids. The V gene's germline CDR1 is SGHVS and CDR2 FNYEAQ. In DNA form, the CDR3 reads TGTGCCAGCAGCTTAGTGGTCCAGGGCCTTGGGAACACTGAAGCTTTCTTT. Residues: CASSLVVQGLGNTEAFF.

The DNA for the CDR3 is TGTGCCAGCGGGGACAGAAAAGTCCTCTCCTACGAGCAGTACTTC. Protein: CASGDRKVLSYEQYF. The chain employs TRBV21-1 and TRBJ2-7; the table names TRBD1, a call not compared with the DNA. TRBV21-1 is labeled a pseudogene. The CDR3 is 15 residues long.

The CDR3: CASSETGLGTNEQFF. CDR3 nucleotides: TGTGCCAGCAGTGAAACGGGACTAGGGACCAATGAGCAGTTCTTC. V gene TRBV6-1 combines with J gene TRBJ2-1; 8 bases align to TRBD2. The CDR3 loop spans 15 amino acids. Germline V gene sequence: CDR1 MNHNS, CDR2 SASEGT. Unmatched junction bases numbered 6, after V lost 2 bases and J lost 6 bases.

This chain links TRBV7-9 with TRBJ2-7; D not certain. Germline CDR1 reads SEHNR; CDR2 reads FQNEAQ (reference sequence). The CDR3 sequence is 12 residues long. V lost 2 bases, J lost 5 bases, and 7 bases lay in between. CDR3 sequence (DNA): TGTGCCAGCAGCTTATCGGAGAACGAGCAGTACGTC. It translates to CASSLSENEQYV.

The chain combines TRBV19 with TRBJ2-1; 12 bases match TRBD2. CDR1 LNHDA and CDR2 SQIVND come from the germline V gene (reference sequence). V shed 9 bases and J 8 bases; nucleotides not matched to a gene: 5. The CDR3 has 13 amino acids. In DNA, the CDR3 is TGTGCCAGCGGACTAGCGGGGCGGTATGAGCAGTTCTTC. Encoded protein: CASGLAGRYEQFF.

This clone was detected once. The chain carries TRBV5-6 and TRBJ1-1, with TRBD1 identical over 12 bases. Germline CDR1 reads SGHDT; CDR2 reads YYEEEE. The CDR3 spans 16 residues. Unmatched junction bases numbered 7, after V lost 3 bases and J lost 4 bases. CDR3 coding DNA: TGTGCCAGCAGCTCGGGGACAGGGGGCCGCGGCACTGAAGCTTTCTTT. Translating gives CASSSGTGGRGTEAFF.

This clone appeared a single time. V gene TRBV7-2 combines with J gene TRBJ1-2; D is perhaps TRBD1 (6 bases). This CDR3 is 14 amino acids long. V was cut by 8 bases and J by 4 bases, with 17 bases left in between. CDR1 is SGHTA, CDR2 FQGNSA, per germline. The CDR3 is CASSPARGAYGYTF. CDR3 DNA sequence: TGTGCCAGCTCACCTGCGCGGGGGGCCTATGGCTACACCTTC.

The chain carries TRBV6-1 and TRBJ2-2; D is perhaps TRBD1 (6 bases). V lost 2 bases, J lost 3 bases, and 16 bases lay in between. The CDR3 has 17 amino acids. From germline, CDR1 is MNHNS and CDR2 SASEGT. CDR3 in DNA: TGTGCCAGCAGTGAAAGGGGTGTACAGGGTTACACCGGGGAGCTGTTTTTT. Residues: CASSERGVQGYTGELFF.

The gene calls are TRBV3-1 (or the pseudogene TRBV3-2) and TRBJ2-3, with a tentative D call TRBD1 (5 bases). The CDR3 totals 15 residues. The V end was cut by 3 bases, the J end by 0 bases, with 10 bases between. CDR1 is LGHDT and CDR2 is YNNKEL in the germline V gene (reference sequence). The CDR3, as DNA: TGTGCCAGCAGCCACCCGACAGAAAGCACAGATACGCAGTATTTT. It specifies CASSHPTESTDTQYF.

This chain joins TRBV11-2 and TRBJ2-7, with D perhaps matching TRBD2 (6 bases). Per the germline V gene, CDR1 is SGHAT and CDR2 is FQNNGV. The CDR3 loop spans 18 amino acids. V dropped 1 base and J dropped 7 bases, with 26 bases sitting between them. The CDR3 DNA reads TGTGCCAGCAGCTTAGTTCCTAGTAGAGTAGCGGCCATGAGGGAGCAGTACGTC. This encodes CASSLVPSRVAAMREQYV.

This CDR3 is CASSVRTTGQETQYF. The DNA of the CDR3 is TGTGCCAGCAGCGTAAGGACGACAGGCCAAGAGACCCAGTACTTC. The chain links TRBV9 to TRBJ2-5; D is perhaps TRBD1 (6 bases). Germline loops: CDR1 SGDLS, CDR2 YYNGEE. CDR3 length: 15 residues. The germline V and J ends were trimmed by 1 base and 1 base, with 11 bases remaining between them.

This clone was counted between two and nine times. The genes are TRBV5-4 and TRBJ1-2; weak D call: TRBD1 (6 bases). CDR1 and CDR2 from the germline V gene are SGHNT and YYREEE (reference sequence). This CDR3 is built from 14 residues. V was clipped by 7 bases and J by 0 bases, with 13 bases between them. As DNA, the CDR3 is TGTGCCAGCGGTAGACAGGTTTCTAACTATGGCTACACCTTC. Encoded protein: CASGRQVSNYGYTF. The whole variable domain, remainder taken from reference TRBV5-4 and TRBJ1-2, is ETGVTQSPTHLIKTRGQQVTLRCSSQSGHNTVSWYQQALGQGPQFIFQYYREEENGRGNFPPRFSGLQFPNYSSELNVNALELDDSALYLCASGRQVSNYGYTFGSGTRLTVV.

The V gene is TRBV5-1, the J gene TRBJ1-2; D ambiguous. Germline lookup yields CDR1 SGHRS and CDR2 YFSETQ. The CDR3 consists of 14 residues. Trimming pared 3 bases from V and 4 bases from J, leaving 13 bases between. CDR3 DNA: TGCGCCAGCAGCTCCTCTGACGGGGTCTATGGCTACACCTTC. Translated, it gives CASSSSDGVYGYTF.

The V and J genes are TRBV11-3 and TRBJ2-1; 16 nucleotides line up with TRBD2. The V gene's germline CDR1 is SGHNT and CDR2 YENEEA. The length of the CDR3 is 19 residues. V was clipped by 0 bases and J by 5 bases; unmatched bases: 7. CDR3 DNA: TGTGCCAGCAGCTTAGACCCGGGACTAGCGGGAGGGCCAAACAATGAGCAGTTCTTC. Translated: CASSLDPGLAGGPNNEQFF.

The chain combines TRBV7-3 with TRBJ2-3, with 8 bases fitting TRBD2. The CDR3 has 14 residues. The ends lost 3 bases at V and 5 bases at J; junction bases unmatched: 4. Germline CDR1 reads SGHTA; CDR2 reads FQGTGA. The CDR3 nucleotides are TGTGCCAGCAGCTTCGGGCTAGCGGGAGATACGCAGTATTTT. Translated: CASSFGLAGDTQYF.